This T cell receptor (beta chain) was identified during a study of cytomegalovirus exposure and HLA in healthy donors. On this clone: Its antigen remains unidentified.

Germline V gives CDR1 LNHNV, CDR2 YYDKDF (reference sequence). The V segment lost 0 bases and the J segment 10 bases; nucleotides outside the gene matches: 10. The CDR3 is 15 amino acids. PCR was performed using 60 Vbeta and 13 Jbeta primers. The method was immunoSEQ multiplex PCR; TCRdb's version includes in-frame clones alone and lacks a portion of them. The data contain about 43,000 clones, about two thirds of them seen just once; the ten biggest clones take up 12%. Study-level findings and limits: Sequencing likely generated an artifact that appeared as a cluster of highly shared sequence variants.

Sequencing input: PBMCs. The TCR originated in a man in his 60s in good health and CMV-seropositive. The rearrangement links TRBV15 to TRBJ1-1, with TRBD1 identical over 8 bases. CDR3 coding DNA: TGTGCCACCAGCAGAGACGCCGGACAGGGTTTGAGAGCTTTCTTT. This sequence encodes CATSRDAGQGLRAFF.